This T cell receptor (beta chain) was identified in a study of shared clonotypes between healthy human individuals. Trimming pared 1 base from V and 5 bases from J, leaving 10 bases between. Germline V gives CDR1 SGHTA, CDR2 FQGNSA. This CDR3 has 14 amino acids. Naive CD8 cells comprised CD45RO-negative, CCR7-positively selected cells, excluding terminally differentiated effector memory CD45RA+ cells. This table comes from immunoSEQ multiplex PCR, and its TCRdb copy is limited to in-frame clones, with some not included. The table lists around 2,000,000 clones, less than 95% of them singletons. This sequence originates from a young man in good health. The material sequenced was naive CD8+ T cells sorted from blood. V and J are TRBV7-2 and TRBJ2-3, with no clear D. CDR3 amino acids: CASSLERLLDTQYF. In DNA, the CDR3 is TGTGCCAGCAGCTTAGAGCGATTACTAGATACGCAGTATTTT.